A selection of T cell receptor beta chains follows, all from one sample in a study of regulatory T cells in long-lasting Graves disease. TCRdb re-called the multiplex PCR reads with MiXCR, one entry per CDR3 protein. The repertoire consists of roughly 500,000 distinct CDR3 sequences, with roughly 14% occurring once and the leading ten covering roughly a tenth. The data also belong to a second study, concerning T cells in Graves' hyperthyroidism and ophthalmopathy.

Sequences were derived from peripheral blood mononuclear cells (PBMCs), sampled at new diagnosis, from a patient treated with antithyroid drugs. The receptor set was obtained from a man aged 30-40 years with Graves disease. The CDR3 runs from the conserved cysteine through the conserved F or W. Clone size, where shown, is once, few, many, or a class for clones that have expanded.

CDR3 length,clone size,V gene,J gene,CDR3 protein
12,few,TRBV19,TRBJ2-5,CASSKGQETQYF
13,.,TRBV20-1,TRBJ1-2,CSARADDNYGYTF
15,.,TRBV20-1,TRBJ2-1,CSARGLGGIGNEQFF
15,many,TRBV6-1,TRBJ2-4,CASRPYETDRNIQYF
15,many,TRBV24-1,TRBJ1-4,CATSDRRATNEKLFF
16,.,TRBV30,TRBJ2-7,CAWTPRGTSGNYEQYF
16,.,TRBV28,TRBJ1-3,CASSRRGGGSGNTIYF
14,.,TRBV5-1,TRBJ1-2,CASSPQADNYGYTF
13,many,TRBV27,TRBJ2-5,CASSPPAQETQYF
14,many,TRBV7-9,TRBJ1-6,CASRREATDSPLHF
14,few,TRBV7-2,TRBJ2-2,CASSLEDSGRELFF
16,.,TRBV20-1,TRBJ2-3,CSARGLTSEGTDTQYF
16,few,TRBV20-1,TRBJ2-1,CSANGITSGSYNEQFF
12,many,TRBV6-1,TRBJ1-1,CAGGRGGTEAFF
15,.,TRBV5-8,TRBJ2-1,CASKRRERVGGEQFF
14,many,TRBV7-2,TRBJ2-3,CANSLTSGTDTQYF
14,.,TRBV6-1,TRBJ1-5,CASTDVGLVQPQHF
16,many,TRBV28,TRBJ2-5,CASSLRVGTVQETQYF
15,.,TRBV29-1,TRBJ2-7,CSVEGRVAGTYEQYF
15,.,TRBV7-8,TRBJ2-1,CASSPRLAAYNEQFF
14,many,TRBV29-1,TRBJ2-3,CSVEVAGAQDTQYF
16,many,TRBV20-1,TRBJ1-2,CSARERQLLSNYGYTF
19,.,TRBV4-1,TRBJ2-2,CASSQAFQTSGVGTGELFF
15,many,TRBV6-5,TRBJ2-2,CASSYGARNTGELFF
13,many,TRBV29-1,TRBJ1-5,CSVGGDIGQPQHF
15,few,TRBV11-2,TRBJ1-5,CASSPTHGTDQPQHF
15,few,TRBV18,TRBJ1-1,CASSPTQGLFTEAFF
15,many,TRBV7-2,TRBJ1-1,CASSLIGTTGVGAFF
15,many,TRBV25-1,TRBJ2-1,CASSGQDRTDNEQFF
15,many,TRBV29-1,TRBJ2-1,CSVESPSGRNNEQFF
14,many,TRBV7-3,TRBJ2-5,CASSPDRGVETQYF
15,many,TRBV6-9,TRBJ1-5,CASSYSSGRNQPQHF
14,.,TRBV20-1,TRBJ1-1,CSAEGDGFNTEAFF
12,few,TRBV20-1,TRBJ2-4,CSFRGAKNIQYF
14,many,TRBV6-1,TRBJ2-3,CASTLLGQTDTQYF
17,few,TRBV5-4,TRBJ1-4,CASSGGKTGSRNEKLFF
14,many,TRBV19,TRBJ2-1,CASSVPGHYNEQFF
16,many,TRBV3-1,TRBJ2-1,CASSQDPREGHNEQFF
15,.,TRBV7-2,TRBJ2-7,CATVEHPGTDYEQYF
11,many,TRBV30,TRBJ1-1,CAWRRTTEAFF
14,few,TRBV30,TRBJ2-7,CAWEVRRSTYEQYF
16,.,TRBV4-1,TRBJ1-4,CASSQARPSSNEKLFF
13,many,TRBV27,TRBJ1-1,CASSRNSAFEAFF
12,many,TRBV12-3/TRBV12-4,TRBJ2-7,CASSFQTVEQYF
10,many,TRBV29-1,TRBJ2-5,CSVRRKTQYF
17,many,TRBV2,TRBJ1-2,CASSEAGQFLGNYGYTF
12,many,TRBV30,TRBJ2-7,CAWSGDPYEQYF